This T cell receptor beta chain was profiled in a study of blood T cell repertoires in COVID-19 (dated by TCRdb to the early 2020s). Some background on the complete study: Samples covering the acute and convalescent phases of COVID-19 were provided by collaborators in the United States, Italy and Spain. The prospective study material was composed of cDNA or gDNA derived from T cells, B-cell-depleted T cells, or PBMCs. Deeply sampled blood TCRbeta repertoires from subjects exposed to, actively infected with, or recovered from COVID-19 were included in the dataset. The repertoires were made available in a free public database intended to serve as a resource for research on the immune response to SARS-CoV-2. Samples came from the ongoing ImmuneRACE study (first 160 participants) plus 1,254 subjects from 6 global collaborators. Nearly every sample came with metadata listing a de-identified subject ID, COVID-19 status, age in years and sex. HLA class I and class II types, where available, came from metadata supplied by the sample provider rather than from assay-based typing. On the study overall, not on this receptor specifically: The amount of clinical and demographic metadata varied by source and participant and was provided uncurated.

From a lookup of the germline V gene, CDR1 and CDR2 are MDHEN and SYDVKM. Relative to germline, V is 1 base shorter and J is 4 bases shorter, with 13 bases between their ends. Reading from cysteine to phenylalanine, the CDR3 counts 15 amino acids. The sequence is cut down to CDR3 DNA, 45 bases in frame from base 1. In the prospective study, participants were about 18 to 95 years old, resided in about two dozen geographic areas of the United States, and were enrolled through a virtual design. To assign participants to cohorts, the prospective study relied on clinical history that participants themselves reported in a screening survey and a study questionnaire. For ImmuneRACE Cohort 3, a participant was defined as recovered based on two consecutive negative NP/OP PCR tests, clearance by a healthcare professional, or resolution of symptoms. Mobile phlebotomists in the prospective study collected whole blood, serum and a nasopharyngeal or oropharyngeal swab from every participant. Over a roughly 2-month period, participants in the prospective study had the option of providing additional blood draws and questionnaires. Blood samples from the prospective study were shipped frozen or at room temperature prior to DNA extraction.

In the case of this clone: The antigen it binds to is not known. No per-base quality is available; no much larger clone lies one base away.

TCRbeta CDR3 regions were amplified from genomic DNA by means of the immunoSEQ Assay, a bias-controlled multiplex PCR. On the study's bioinformatics: The number of nucleated cells in each sample was estimated from the amplification of reference gene primers within the assay. To quantify the absolute abundance of each unique TCRbeta CDR3 rearrangement, sequence reads were collapsed and filtered. For each sample, productive Simpson clonality was calculated by taking the square root of Simpson's diversity index across productive rearrangements. In TCRdb, the immuneACCESS table is reduced to in-frame sequences with V and J assigned. These tables do not hold every clone; where another copy was compared, an unresolved V gene accounts for under half, and the others remain unexplained. V and J calls and clone size are given by that table; D and trimming were obtained from the DNA. Within this sample are about 270,000 clones, with 88% of them counted one time only. Jointly, the top ten make up about 3% of the sample.

This sequence originates from a woman between 50 and 59 years old who had recovered from COVID-19. What was sequenced was PBMCs or T cells enriched from blood (not recorded which). The chain is made from TRBV28 and TRBJ1-1; a tentative D match to TRBD1 spans 6 bases. For the CDR3, the sequence is CASSLSGGAGTEAFF. The sequenced DNA: TGTGCCAGCAGTTTATCGGGGGGCGCGGGCACTGAAGCTTTCTTT.